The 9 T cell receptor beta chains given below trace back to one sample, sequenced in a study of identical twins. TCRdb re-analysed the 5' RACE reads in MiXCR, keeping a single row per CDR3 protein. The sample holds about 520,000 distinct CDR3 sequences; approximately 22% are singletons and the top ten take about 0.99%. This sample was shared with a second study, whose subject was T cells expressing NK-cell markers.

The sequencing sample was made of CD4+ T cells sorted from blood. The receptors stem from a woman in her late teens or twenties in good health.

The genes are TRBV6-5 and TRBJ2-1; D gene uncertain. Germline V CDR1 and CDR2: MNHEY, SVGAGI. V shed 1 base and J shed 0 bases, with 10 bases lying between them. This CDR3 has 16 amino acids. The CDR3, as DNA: TGTGCCAGCAGTTACTATTCGGGTAGCTCCTACAATGAGCAGTTCTTC. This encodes CASSYYSGSSYNEQFF.

The CDR3 region is CSAEDRADEKLFF. In nucleotides, the CDR3 is TGCAGTGCTGAGGACAGGGCTGATGAAAAACTGTTTTTT. V usage is TRBV20-1 and J usage is TRBJ1-4; 8 bases agree with TRBD1. The junction had 5 bases not matched to a gene; V was cut back by 5 bases and J by 6 bases. This CDR3 spans 13 amino acids. Germline CDR1 and CDR2: DFQATT and SNEGSKA (reference sequence).

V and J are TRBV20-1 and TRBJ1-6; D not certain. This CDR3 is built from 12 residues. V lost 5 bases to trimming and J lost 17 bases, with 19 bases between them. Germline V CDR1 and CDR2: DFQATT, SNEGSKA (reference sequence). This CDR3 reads CSAAQRGVGFHF. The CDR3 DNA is TGCAGTGCTGCCCAACGGGGTGTGGGGTTCCACTTT.

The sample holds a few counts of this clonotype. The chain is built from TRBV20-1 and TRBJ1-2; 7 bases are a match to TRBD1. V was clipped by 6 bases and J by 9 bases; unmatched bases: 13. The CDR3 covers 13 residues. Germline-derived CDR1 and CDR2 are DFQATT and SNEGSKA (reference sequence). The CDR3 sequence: CSASPENRGRYTF. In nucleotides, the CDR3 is TGCAGTGCCAGTCCCGAGAACAGGGGACGCTACACCTTC.

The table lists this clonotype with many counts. CDR3: CASRDRAGNQPQHF. In nucleotides, the CDR3 is TGTGCCAGCAGGGACAGGGCGGGCAATCAGCCCCAGCATTTT. The rearrangement joins TRBV12-3 or TRBV12-4 to TRBJ1-5; 8 nucleotides match TRBD1. V lost 6 bases, J lost 2 bases, and 3 bases stayed unmatched. The length of the CDR3 is 14 residues.

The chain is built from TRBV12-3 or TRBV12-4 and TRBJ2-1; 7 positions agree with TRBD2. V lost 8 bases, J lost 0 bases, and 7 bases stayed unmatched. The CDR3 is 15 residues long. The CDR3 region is CASCRGGSSYNEQFF. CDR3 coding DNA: TGTGCCAGCTGTAGGGGCGGGAGCTCCTACAATGAGCAGTTCTTC.

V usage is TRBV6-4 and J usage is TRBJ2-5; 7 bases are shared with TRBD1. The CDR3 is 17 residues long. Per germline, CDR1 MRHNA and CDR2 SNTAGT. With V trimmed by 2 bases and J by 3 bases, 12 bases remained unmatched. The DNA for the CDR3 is TGTGCCAGCAGTGACCCGACGTATGGGACAGTAAAAGAGACCCAGTACTTC. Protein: CASSDPTYGTVKETQYF.

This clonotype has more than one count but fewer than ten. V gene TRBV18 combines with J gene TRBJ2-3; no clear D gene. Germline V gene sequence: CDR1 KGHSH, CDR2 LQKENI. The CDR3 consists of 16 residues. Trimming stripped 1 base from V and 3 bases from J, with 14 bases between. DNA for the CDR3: TGTGCCAGCTCACCACTGGCCCGTGAGGTAACAGATACGCAGTATTTT. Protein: CASSPLAREVTDTQYF.

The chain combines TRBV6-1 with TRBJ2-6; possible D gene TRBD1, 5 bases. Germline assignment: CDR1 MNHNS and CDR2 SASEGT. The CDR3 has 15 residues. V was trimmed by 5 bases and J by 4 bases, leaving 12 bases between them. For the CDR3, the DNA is TGTGCCAGCAGTATAGGGGCGGCGGGGGCCAACGTCCTGACTTTC. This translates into CASSIGAAGANVLTF.